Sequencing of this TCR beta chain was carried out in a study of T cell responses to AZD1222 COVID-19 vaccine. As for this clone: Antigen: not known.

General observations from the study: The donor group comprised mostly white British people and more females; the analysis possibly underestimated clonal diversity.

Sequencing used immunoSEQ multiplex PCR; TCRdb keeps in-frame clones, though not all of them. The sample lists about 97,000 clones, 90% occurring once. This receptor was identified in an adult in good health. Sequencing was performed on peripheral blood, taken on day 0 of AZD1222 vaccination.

The CDR3 protein is CASSFPDTYNEQFF. CDR3 nucleotides: TGTGCCAGCAGCTTTCCGGACACTTACAATGAGCAGTTCTTC. The chain carries TRBV7-8 and TRBJ2-1, with D maybe TRBD1 (5 bases). The CDR3 is 14 amino acids. Between the trimmed V and J ends, which lost 3 bases and 4 bases, there was a span of 10 bases. Germline CDR1 reads SGHVS; CDR2 reads FQNEAQ.